This T cell receptor (beta chain) comes out of a study of T-cell memory formation after mild COVID-19. Study background: Across donors, TCR clusters were largely donor specific.

CDR1 is SGHVS, CDR2 FQNEAQ, per germline. With V trimmed by 4 bases and J by 8 bases, 6 bases remained unmatched. The CDR3 has 14 residues. TCRdb processed the 5' RACE reads anew with MiXCR; each CDR3 protein has one entry. The sample lists under 450,000 distinct CDR3 sequences, about 20% seen once, with around 20% in the top ten. Notes on the study in general: From day 15 to 85, contracting clones were balanced between CD4 and CD8, whereas later expanders leaned toward CD4+. There were some responding clones in pre-infection memory, which suggested that cross-reactive memory had joined. CD8+ contracting clones occupied EMRA, while CD4+ ones occupied mainly CM and EM.

To note about this clonotype: Its antigen is currently unknown.

Specimen: PBMCs or a T cell subset sorted from them (not recorded which). The chain employs TRBV7-8 and TRBJ1-4; 8 positions agree with TRBD1. This TCR came from a young man who had mild COVID-19 (a few samples of this study predate the infection). Cell type and time point are not known. CDR3 loop: CASSSGQGPEKLFF. In nucleotides, the CDR3 is TGTGCCAGCAGCTCAGGACAGGGTCCCGAAAAACTGTTTTTT.